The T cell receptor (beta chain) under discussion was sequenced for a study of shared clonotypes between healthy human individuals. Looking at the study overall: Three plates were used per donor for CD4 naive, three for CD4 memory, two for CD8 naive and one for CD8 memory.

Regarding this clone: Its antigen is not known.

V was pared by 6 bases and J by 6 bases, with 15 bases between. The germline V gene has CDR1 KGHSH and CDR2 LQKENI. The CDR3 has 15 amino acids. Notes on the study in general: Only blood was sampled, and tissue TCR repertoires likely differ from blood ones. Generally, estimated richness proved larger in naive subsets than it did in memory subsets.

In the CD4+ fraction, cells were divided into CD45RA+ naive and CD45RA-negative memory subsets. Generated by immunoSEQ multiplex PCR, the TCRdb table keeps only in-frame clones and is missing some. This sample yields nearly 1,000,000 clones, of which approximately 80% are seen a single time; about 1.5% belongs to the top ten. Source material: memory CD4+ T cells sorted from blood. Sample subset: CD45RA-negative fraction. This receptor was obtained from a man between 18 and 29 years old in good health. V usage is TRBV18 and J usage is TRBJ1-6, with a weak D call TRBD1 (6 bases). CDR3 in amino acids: CASSQETGFNSPLHF. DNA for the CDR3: TGTGCCAGCTCGCAAGAAACAGGGTTTAATTCACCCCTCCACTTT.